This passage covers 26 T cell receptor beta chains from one sample sequenced in a study of blood T cell repertoires in COVID-19. The table came from immunoSEQ multiplex PCR; TCRdb's copy has only in-frame clones and leaves some out. The sample lists around 450,000 clones, about 89% seen once, with approximately 4.3% in the top ten. Sequencing was carried out using peripheral blood. The receptors originated from a woman aged 30 to 39 with acute or convalescent COVID-19.

This sequence joins TRBV7-9 and TRBJ1-1; D may be TRBD1 (5 bases). V lost 10 bases and J lost 1, with 13 bases in between. This CDR3 spans 13 amino acids. CDR1 and CDR2 from the germline V gene are SEHNR and FQNEAQ (reference sequence). For the CDR3, the DNA is TGTGCCACCGGAGTGGGGGGGAACACTGAAGCTTTCTTT. Residues: CATGVGGNTEAFF. Supplemented by reference TRBV7-9 and TRBJ1-1, the full variable domain reads DTGVSQNPRHKITKRGQNVTFRCDPISEHNRLYWYRQTLGQGPEFLTYFQNEAQLEKSRLLSDRFSAERPKGSFSTLEIQRTEQGDSAMYLCATGVGGNTEAFFGQGTRLTVV.

The genes are TRBV2 and TRBJ1-1; TRBD1 aligns across 11 bases. This CDR3 is built from 14 residues. Germline trimming cut 6 bases from V and 7 bases from J; bases unmatched to any gene: 7. Germline loops: CDR1 SNHLY, CDR2 FYNNEI. DNA for the CDR3: TGTGCCAGCAGGAGAGGACAGGGGGCACATGAAGCTTTCTTT. Residues: CASRRGQGAHEAFF.

As regards this clone: This same CDR3 is encoded by further DNA sequences in the sample. The chain employs TRBV10-3 and TRBJ1-1, with 7 bases identical to TRBD1. Germline CDR1 is ENHRY and CDR2 is SYGVKD. CDR3 length: 13 residues. Trimming at V came to 4 bases and at J to 2 bases, leaving 1 base not matched to a gene. CDR3 DNA sequence: TGTGCCATCAGTGGACAGGGCAACACTGAAGCTTTCTTT. Protein: CAISGQGNTEAFF.

This clone was recorded once. The chain uses TRBV6-5 and TRBJ1-2; 8 nucleotides agree with TRBD1. The CDR3 covers 13 residues. V dropped 9 bases and J dropped 5; count of bases not matched to a gene: 8. Germline loops: CDR1 MNHEY, CDR2 SVGAGI. The DNA of the CDR3 is TGTGCCAGTGCCGTCCGGACAGGGTATGGCTACACCTTC. The encoded protein is CASAVRTGYGYTF.

This clone was detected only once. J is TRBJ2-7 and V is TRBV7-8, with 8 bases that match TRBD2. Looked up from germline, CDR1 is SGHVS and CDR2 is FQNEAQ. V lost 1 base, J lost 2 bases, and 7 bases stayed unmatched. This CDR3 is 16 amino acids long. The CDR3 here is CASSLELRGGTYEQYF. CDR3 bases: TGTGCCAGCAGCTTAGAATTACGGGGGGGCACCTACGAGCAGTACTTC.

J is TRBJ2-3 and V is TRBV7-2, with 8 bases lining up with TRBD2. Trimming took 3 bases from V and 0 from J; bases not matched to a gene: 5. The CDR3 loop spans 16 amino acids. Germline V gene sequence: CDR1 SGHTA, CDR2 FQGNSA. The CDR3 sequence is CASSFPGLGSTDTQYF. As DNA, the CDR3 is TGTGCCAGCAGCTTCCCGGGACTAGGGAGCACAGATACGCAGTATTTT.

J is TRBJ2-3 and V is TRBV24-1; the D is unclear. With 3 bases removed from V and 6 bases from J, the gap between germline ends came to 12 bases. The CDR3 runs 14 residues. CDR1 is KGHDR, CDR2 SFDVKD, per germline. CDR3 loop: CATSDGRIADTQYF. The DNA for the CDR3 is TGTGCCACCAGTGATGGTAGAATCGCCGATACGCAGTATTTT.

The rearrangement joins TRBV9 to TRBJ2-1; tentative D call: TRBD1 (7 bases). CDR1 and CDR2 (germline): SGDLS, YYNGEE. Trimming shortened V by 3 bases and J by 7 bases, and 14 bases separated the two germline ends. The length of the CDR3 is 14 residues. The CDR3 region is CASSATGAGNEQFF. The CDR3 region has the DNA TGTGCCAGCAGCGCCACAGGGGCGGGGAATGAGCAGTTCTTC.

Written as DNA, the CDR3 is TGTGCCAGCAGTCCCCAGGGAAGGACAGTCAGTGATGAGCAGTTCTTC. Residues: CASSPQGRTVSDEQFF. V is TRBV28 and J is TRBJ2-1; a possible D gene is TRBD1 (6 bases). Germline V gene sequence: CDR1 MDHEN, CDR2 SYDVKM. The length of the CDR3 is 16 residues. V was shortened by 5 bases and J by 8 bases, with 22 bases between the two germline ends. The full variable domain, its missing parts supplied by reference TRBV28 and TRBJ2-1, is DVKVTQSSRYLVKRTGEKVFLECVQDMDHENMFWYRQDPGLGLRLIYFSYDVKMKEKGDIPEGYSVSREKKERFSLILESASTNQTSMYLCASSPQGRTVSDEQFFGPGTRLTVL.

The chain uses TRBV6-1 and TRBJ1-5; TRBD1 might be the D (5 bases). Germline lookup yields CDR1 MNHNS and CDR2 SASEGT. The V end was cut by 2 bases, the J end by 11 bases, with 16 bases between. CDR3 size: 14 residues. CDR3 protein: CASSEIHGIRAQHF. As DNA, the CDR3 is TGTGCCAGCAGTGAAATCCACGGCATCAGGGCCCAGCATTTT.

CDR3 DNA: TGTGCCTGGTCCCGGGCTTTAGCGGGGGCCCACTACAATGAGCAGTTCTTC. It specifies CAWSRALAGAHYNEQFF. The chain recombines TRBV30 with TRBJ2-1, with 9 bases matching TRBD2. Unmatched junction bases numbered 14, after V lost 5 bases and J lost 3 bases. CDR3 length equals 17 residues. CDR1 GTSNPN and CDR2 SVGIG come from the germline V gene (reference sequence).

The chain's CDR3 is CSAWDRGPTEAFF. CDR3 coding DNA: TGCAGCGCGTGGGACAGGGGGCCCACTGAAGCTTTCTTT. This chain links TRBV29-1 with TRBJ1-1; 12 bases map to TRBD1. Germline assignment: CDR1 SQVTM and CDR2 ANQGSEA. V trimming: 7 bases; J trimming: 4 bases; junction bases outside the gene matches: 4. The CDR3 is 13 residues long.

The rearrangement joins TRBV3-1 (or the pseudogene TRBV3-2) to TRBJ2-3, with a weak D call TRBD2 (7 bases). Trimming left V 3 bases short and J 3 bases short, with 13 bases between. Germline V gene lookup returns CDR1 LGHDT and CDR2 YNNKEL (reference sequence). This CDR3 is built from 15 residues. The CDR3 here is CASSHAGALTDTQYF. DNA for the CDR3: TGTGCCAGCAGCCATGCGGGGGCTCTGACAGATACGCAGTATTTT.

Comment on this clone: The same CDR3 also results from other DNA sequences found in this sample. CDR3 region: CASSEGQGYTGELFF. CDR3 DNA sequence: TGTGCCAGCAGTGAAGGACAGGGATACACCGGGGAGCTGTTTTTT. V is TRBV6-1 and J is TRBJ2-2; 7 bases match TRBD1. There are 15 residues in the CDR3. V dropped 1 base and J dropped 3; count of bases not matched to a gene: 2. CDR1 and CDR2 from the germline V gene are MNHNS and SASEGT.

This chain uses TRBV5-1 with TRBJ2-5; TRBD2 might be the D (5 bases). Germline values: CDR1 SGHRS, CDR2 YFSETQ. The germline V and J ends were trimmed by 4 bases and 1 base, with 14 bases remaining between them. This CDR3 has 15 amino acids. CDR3 nucleotide sequence: TGCGCCAGCAGCCCGCTACTAGAGCTCCAAGAGACCCAGTACTTC. It is translated as CASSPLLELQETQYF.

As to this clone: A much bigger clone sits one base away, suggesting this may be a read error. This sample also contains other DNA sequences that code for the same CDR3. J is TRBJ2-7 and V is TRBV7-9; D not certain. CDR3 length: 11 amino acids. With 5 bases removed from V and 2 bases from J, the gap between germline ends came to 4 bases. The germline V gene has CDR1 SEHNR and CDR2 FQNEAQ (reference sequence). The CDR3 nucleotides are TGTGCCAGCAGCCGGGCCTACGAGCAGTACTTC. Its protein is CASSRAYEQYF.

The chain links TRBV5-5 to TRBJ1-3, with D unresolved. V shed 4 bases and J shed 1 base, with 15 bases lying between them. CDR1 and CDR2 from the germline V gene are SGHKS and YYEKEE (reference sequence). CDR3 length equals 16 residues. CDR3: CASSPNVGFSGNTIYF. The CDR3 DNA sequence: TGTGCCAGCAGCCCCAACGTCGGGTTTTCTGGAAACACCATATATTTT.

The V and J genes are TRBV3-1 (or the pseudogene TRBV3-2) and TRBJ2-3, with D possibly being TRBD1 (6 bases). The germline V gene encodes CDR1 LGHDT and CDR2 YNNKEL (reference sequence). The length of the CDR3 is 15 residues. Trimming removed 2 bases from V and 5 bases from J, with 14 bases in between. The chain's CDR3 is CASSQMGQGGDTQYF. The CDR3 DNA reads as TGTGCCAGCAGCCAAATGGGGCAAGGGGGAGATACGCAGTATTTT.

The chain employs TRBV4-1 and TRBJ1-4; maybe TRBD1 (5 bases). The CDR3 has 20 amino acids. Looked up from germline, CDR1 is MGHRA and CDR2 is YSYEKL. Trimming left V 1 base short and J 0 bases short, with 21 bases between. The chain's CDR3 is CASSQVYLATWGATNEKLFF. The CDR3 nucleotides are TGCGCCAGCAGCCAAGTTTACCTGGCCACCTGGGGCGCAACTAATGAAAAACTGTTTTTT.

This clone appeared many times. The chain employs TRBV28 and TRBJ2-7, with D possibly matching TRBD1 (5 bases). CDR3 size: 16 residues. CDR1 and CDR2 from the germline V gene are MDHEN and SYDVKM. With 6 bases removed from V and 0 bases from J, the gap between germline ends came to 18 bases. This CDR3 reads CASRNPRQLSSYEQYF. CDR3 coding DNA: TGTGCCAGCAGAAACCCGAGACAGCTGAGCTCCTACGAGCAGTACTTC.

V is TRBV4-1 and J is TRBJ2-7, with 10 bases lining up with TRBD2. From germline, CDR1 is MGHRA and CDR2 YSYEKL. V dropped 4 bases and J dropped 2; count of bases not matched to a gene: 5. The CDR3 contains 15 residues. The CDR3 sequence is CASSLIAGGTYEQYF. CDR3 nucleotide sequence: TGCGCCAGCAGCCTTATAGCGGGGGGAACCTACGAGCAGTACTTC.

The rearrangement links TRBV9 to TRBJ2-2; TRBD1 aligns across 12 bases. Germline CDR1 SGDLS, CDR2 YYNGEE. CDR3 length: 15 amino acids. V was clipped by 3 bases and J by 6 bases; unmatched bases: 3. The CDR3 region is CASSAGQGAPGELFF. CDR3 in DNA: TGTGCCAGCAGCGCGGGACAGGGGGCCCCCGGGGAGCTGTTTTTT.

The chain is built from TRBV6-5 and TRBJ2-7, with 10 bases matching TRBD1. The CDR3 loop spans 13 amino acids. Losses at the gene ends were 8 bases for V and 5 bases for J; bases not matched to a gene: 6. The V gene's germline CDR1 is MNHEY and CDR2 SVGAGI. CDR3: CASGDRGLDEQYF. The CDR3 region has the DNA TGTGCCAGCGGAGACAGGGGGCTGGACGAGCAGTACTTC.

The V and J genes are TRBV5-6 and TRBJ1-6; TRBD1 is a possible D gene (6 bases). Germline V gives CDR1 SGHDT, CDR2 YYEEEE. The V and J ends lost 9 bases and 8 bases respectively, with 21 bases between them. The CDR3 runs to 15 residues. The CDR3 bases are TGTGCCACCACGGGGGGTGCAGGGGCTTATTCACCCCTCCACTTT. As protein: CATTGGAGAYSPLHF. The entire variable domain, with the rest obtained from reference TRBV5-6 and TRBJ1-6, is as follows: DAGVTQSPTHLIKTRGQQVTLRCSPKSGHDTVSWYQQALGQGPQFIFQYYEEEERQRGNFPDRFSGHQFPNYSSELNVNALLLGDSALYLCATTGGAGAYSPLHFGNGTRLTVT.

The gene calls are TRBV19 and TRBJ2-7, with TRBD2 matching 7 bases. V lost 2 bases to trimming and J lost 4 bases; unmatched junction nucleotides: 8. CDR3 size: 15 residues. Germline V CDR1 and CDR2: LNHDA, SQIVND (reference sequence). CDR3 sequence reads: CASSISSGEGYEQYF. The CDR3 region has the DNA TGTGCCAGTAGTATATCATCGGGGGAGGGTTACGAGCAGTACTTC.

The rearrangement links TRBV5-1 to TRBJ2-1; 9 positions agree with TRBD2. This CDR3 contains 17 residues. The junction had 11 bases not matched to a gene; V was cut back by 2 bases and J by 5 bases. Per the germline V gene, CDR1 is SGHRS and CDR2 is YFSETQ. The CDR3 loop is CASSLLAGASIHNEQFF. The CDR3 DNA reads TGCGCCAGCAGCTTACTAGCGGGCGCCAGTATTCACAATGAGCAGTTCTTC.